These 7 T cell receptor beta chains share one sample of origin, sequenced in a study of blood T cell repertoires in COVID-19 (dated by TCRdb to 2020 to 2021). The method behind the library was the immunoSEQ multiplex PCR assay. Here the immuneACCESS table is served through TCRdb, limited to in-frame sequences with V and J called. Missing clones are a known gap in these copies; in checked studies unresolved V genes cover under half, and the rest lacks a known reason. The sample table contains roughly 250,000 clones; only one count was recorded for roughly 90% of them. The top ten constitute around 6% of the sample. Sequences were obtained from PBMCs or T cells enriched from blood (not recorded which). Source of these receptors: a young woman with acute COVID-19.

This chain joins TRBV29-1 and TRBJ1-1; 7 nucleotides agree with TRBD1. The V gene's germline CDR1 is SQVTM and CDR2 ANQGSEA. Trimming removed 6 bases from V and 3 bases from J; junction bases left unmatched: 4. The CDR3 is 12 amino acids. The CDR3, as DNA: TGCAGCGTAGACAGGGCGGACACTGAAGCTTTCTTT. Its translation: CSVDRADTEAFF.

This chain joins TRBV28 and TRBJ2-7; TRBD2 agrees at 7 bases. J was trimmed by 0 bases and V by 5 bases; bases with no gene match: 10. The germline CDR1 and CDR2 sequences are MDHEN and SYDVKM. The CDR3 is 16 residues long. CDR3: CASSLNWASGSYEQYF. CDR3 DNA: TGTGCCAGCAGTCTGAACTGGGCTAGCGGCTCCTACGAGCAGTACTTC. The full variable domain, with the rest looked up from reference TRBV28 and TRBJ2-7, is DVKVTQSSRYLVKRTGEKVFLECVQDMDHENMFWYRQDPGLGLRLIYFSYDVKMKEKGDIPEGYSVSREKKERFSLILESASTNQTSMYLCASSLNWASGSYEQYFGPGTRLTVT.

V is TRBV9 and J is TRBJ2-4; weak D call: TRBD1 (5 bases). CDR1 and CDR2 (germline): SGDLS, YYNGEE. The V end lost 0 bases, the J end lost 0 bases, and 7 bases lay between the germline ends. The CDR3 extends over 15 amino acids. The CDR3 loop reads CASSVEGLAKNIQYF. Written as DNA, the CDR3 is TGTGCCAGCAGCGTAGAGGGGTTAGCCAAAAACATTCAGTACTTC. The full variable domain, rest sourced from reference TRBV9 and TRBJ2-4, is DSGVTQTPKHLITATGQRVTLRCSPRSGDLSVYWYQQSLDQGLQFLIQYYNGEERAKGNILERFSAQQFPDLHSELNLSSLELGDSALYFCASSVEGLAKNIQYFGAGTRLSVL.

The chain joins TRBV21-1 to TRBJ1-1; the D call in the table, TRBD1, was not verified against the DNA. TRBV21-1 corresponds to a pseudogene. This CDR3 contains 13 residues. The CDR3 bases are TGTGCCAGCAGCTTCGACAAGAACACTGAAGCTTTCTTT. This codes for CASSFDKNTEAFF.

For this clone: This sample includes further DNA sequences coding for the same CDR3. The V gene is TRBV28, the J gene TRBJ1-3, with 7 bases aligning to TRBD1. The junction had 7 bases not matched to a gene; V was cut back by 4 bases and J by 4 bases. The germline V gene has CDR1 MDHEN and CDR2 SYDVKM. The CDR3 spans 15 residues. Here the CDR3 reads CASSSQGLGGNTIYF. For the CDR3, the DNA is TGTGCCAGCAGTTCACAGGGGCTTGGGGGAAACACCATATATTTT. Full variable domain (remainder filled in from reference TRBV28 and TRBJ1-3): DVKVTQSSRYLVKRTGEKVFLECVQDMDHENMFWYRQDPGLGLRLIYFSYDVKMKEKGDIPEGYSVSREKKERFSLILESASTNQTSMYLCASSSQGLGGNTIYFGEGSWLTVV.

The chain's CDR3 is CASSRRRVYEQYF. CDR3 DNA sequence: TGTGCCAGCAGTAGGAGGCGAGTCTACGAGCAGTACTTC. V and J are TRBV6-2 or TRBV6-3 and TRBJ2-7; tentatively, D is TRBD2 (5 bases). Germline CDR1 reads MNHEY; CDR2 reads SVGEGT. Trimming took 5 bases from V and 3 from J, leaving 11 bases between them. This CDR3 region has 13 residues.

The rearrangement uses TRBV4-1 and TRBJ2-1; D is ambiguous. The CDR3 has 16 amino acids. V was clipped by 0 bases and J by 3 bases, with 12 bases between them. The germline CDR1 and CDR2 sequences are MGHRA and YSYEKL. The CDR3 loop reads CASSQDSFPNYNEQFF. DNA of the CDR3: TGCGCCAGCAGCCAAGATTCGTTTCCTAACTACAATGAGCAGTTCTTC.